These 15 T cell receptor beta chains came from one sample sequenced in a study of radiation and T cells in renal cell carcinoma. Sequencing used immunoSEQ multiplex PCR; TCRdb keeps in-frame clones, though not all of them. The table includes about 16,000 clones, roughly 50% detected once. Treatment given: 15 Gy SBRT to primary tumor, nephrectomy 4 weeks later. Material: tumor tissue, obtained from a patient whose treatment included radiotherapy and nephrectomy. The receptors were sampled from a woman aged 55-69 years with renal cell carcinoma.

This clone was seen a handful of times. The chain couples TRBV10-2 to TRBJ2-1; 7 positions agree with TRBD1. CDR1 and CDR2 from the germline V gene are WSHSY and SAAADI. The CDR3 runs to 15 residues. The trim removed 3 bases at V and 2 bases at J, leaving 4 bases unmatched. CDR3 protein: CASSDYGQAYNEQFF. Written as DNA, the CDR3 is TGCGCCAGCAGTGACTACGGACAGGCCTACAATGAGCAGTTCTTC.

The chain joins TRBV5-1 to TRBJ2-5, with D hard to call. The V end lost 2 bases, the J end lost 5 bases, and 7 bases lay between the germline ends. The CDR3 runs to 12 residues. The germline V gene has CDR1 SGHRS and CDR2 YFSETQ. The CDR3 here is CASSLVGETQYF. The DNA for the CDR3 is TGCGCCAGCAGCTTAGTCGGGGAGACCCAGTACTTC.

The V and J genes are TRBV7-6 and TRBJ2-5; 8 bases are shared with TRBD1. V lost 0 bases and J lost 5; bases outside the gene matches: 5. This CDR3 has 15 residues. The germline V gene has CDR1 SGHVS and CDR2 FNYEAQ. The CDR3 region has the DNA TGTGCCAGCAGCTTAGCGCCAGGGGGCTTGGAGACCCAGTACTTC. This gives the protein CASSLAPGGLETQYF.

The chain uses TRBV5-5 and TRBJ2-7; D not certain. The germline CDR1 and CDR2 sequences are SGHKS and YYEKEE (reference sequence). V was cut by 7 bases and J by 0 bases, with 14 bases left in between. The CDR3 covers 14 residues. CDR3: CASSRAGPSYEQYF. CDR3 coding DNA: TGTGCCAGCTCACGGGCAGGACCCTCCTACGAGCAGTACTTC.

This clone was counted a single time. The same CDR3 also results from other DNA sequences found in this sample. The genes are TRBV6-1 and TRBJ1-5, with D possibly being TRBD1 (5 bases). CDR3 length: 16 amino acids. Looked up from germline, CDR1 is MNHNS and CDR2 is SASEGT. V gave up 2 bases and J gave up 0 bases, with 11 bases separating them. The CDR3 sequence is CASSELAGYSNQPQHF. Written as DNA, the CDR3 is TGTGCCAGCAGTGAATTGGCAGGGTATAGCAATCAGCCCCAGCATTTT.

This chain uses TRBV6-5 with TRBJ1-2; 7 bases line up with TRBD1. Germline V gene lookup returns CDR1 MNHEY and CDR2 SVGAGI. The trim removed 2 bases at V and 9 bases at J, leaving 6 bases unmatched. The CDR3 runs 13 residues. The CDR3 here is CASSYPGGLSYTF. The CDR3 coding sequence is TGTGCCAGCAGTTACCCAGGGGGACTCAGCTACACCTTC.

The chain employs TRBV5-1 and TRBJ1-1; 12 nucleotides agree with TRBD1. CDR1 is SGHRS, CDR2 YFSETQ, per germline. Unmatched junction bases numbered 8, after V lost 5 bases and J lost 0 bases. This CDR3 is 17 amino acids long. CDR3 region: CASRHTGTGGLNTEAFF. Written as DNA, the CDR3 is TGCGCCAGCAGACATACCGGGACAGGGGGCCTGAACACTGAAGCTTTCTTT.

V is TRBV19 and J is TRBJ1-2; D may be TRBD1 (6 bases). The germline V and J ends were trimmed by 9 bases and 4 bases, with 21 bases remaining between them. Germline CDR1 is LNHDA and CDR2 is SQIVND (reference sequence). The CDR3 runs 15 residues. The CDR3 spells CASVGGWTEAYGYTF. The DNA for the CDR3 is TGTGCCAGCGTCGGGGGCTGGACAGAAGCCTATGGCTACACCTTC.

This clone was counted a few times. The J gene is TRBJ2-3, the V gene TRBV19; no clear D. CDR1 LNHDA and CDR2 SQIVND come from the germline V gene (reference sequence). This CDR3 spans 12 amino acids. V lost 5 bases, J lost 5 bases, and 8 bases lay in between. The CDR3 loop reads CASSFPGDTQYF. CDR3 DNA sequence: TGTGCCAGTAGTTTCCCGGGAGATACGCAGTATTTT.

This clone came up a few times. The rearrangement uses TRBV28 and TRBJ2-5; D gene unclear. The CDR3 runs 14 residues. Trimming took 1 base from V and 2 from J, leaving 8 bases between them. Germline V gene sequence: CDR1 MDHEN, CDR2 SYDVKM. DNA of the CDR3: TGTGCCAGCAGTTTATTCGCCAGTCAAGAGACCCAGTACTTC. Encoded protein: CASSLFASQETQYF.

The V call is TRBV19, the J call TRBJ1-6, with TRBD1 as a possible D gene (6 bases). Germline values: CDR1 LNHDA, CDR2 SQIVND (reference sequence). Trimming took 5 bases from V and 3 from J, leaving 14 bases between them. The CDR3 sequence is 16 residues long. Here the CDR3 DNA reads TGTGCCAGTAGTCCTCAAAGACAGGACTATAATTCACCCCTCCACTTT. Protein: CASSPQRQDYNSPLHF. Together with reference TRBV19 and TRBJ1-6, the CDR3 gives the full variable domain: DGGITQSPKYLFRKEGQNVTLSCEQNLNHDAMYWYRQDPGQGLRLIYYSQIVNDFQKGDIAEGYSVSREKKESFPLTVTSAQKNPTAFYLCASSPQRQDYNSPLHFGNGTRLTVT.

This chain connects TRBV29-1 to TRBJ1-1, with 7 bases matching TRBD1. This CDR3 has 12 amino acids. Trimming removed 6 bases from V and 4 bases from J; junction bases left unmatched: 5. CDR1 SQVTM and CDR2 ANQGSEA come from the germline V gene. The CDR3 sequence: CSVNRGGTEAFF. The CDR3 DNA reads TGCAGCGTCAACAGGGGAGGCACTGAAGCTTTCTTT. Full variable domain (rest looked up from reference TRBV29-1 and TRBJ1-1): SAVISQKPSRDICQRGTSLTIQCQVDSQVTMMFWYRQQPGQSLTLIATANQGSEATYESGFVIDKFPISRPNLTFSTLTVSNMSPEDSSIYLCSVNRGGTEAFFGQGTRLTVV.

This clone was detected once. This sequence joins TRBV2 and TRBJ2-3; no clear D gene. Trimming took off 4 bases at V and 0 bases at J, with 29 bases between the two ends. CDR1 and CDR2 from the germline V gene are SNHLY and FYNNEI. This CDR3 is built from 21 residues. DNA for the CDR3: TGTGCCAGCAGTGGACGACATACCAAGTCGTCTAGGTTTACTAGCACAGATACGCAGTATTTT. Translating gives CASSGRHTKSSRFTSTDTQYF.

This clone occurred once. The genes are TRBV28 and TRBJ2-6; possibly TRBD2 for D (5 bases). Germline V CDR1 and CDR2: MDHEN, SYDVKM. The CDR3 spans 15 residues. Trimming removed 3 bases from V and 0 bases from J, with 6 bases in between. The CDR3 region is CASSFRGSGANVLTF. In DNA, the CDR3 is TGTGCCAGCAGTTTTCGGGGCTCTGGGGCCAACGTCCTGACTTTC.

V gene TRBV15 combines with J gene TRBJ2-7; 11 bases are a match to TRBD1. There are 17 residues in the CDR3. CDR1 LNHNV and CDR2 YYDKDF come from the germline V gene (reference sequence). The V and J ends lost 3 bases and 3 bases, in that order; junction bases with no gene match: 10. CDR3 sequence reads: CATSRGRGQGEFYEQYF. The CDR3 DNA follows: TGTGCCACCAGCAGGGGCCGGGGACAGGGGGAATTCTACGAGCAGTACTTC.